Described below is a single T cell receptor beta chain sequence and its context. Its antigen is unknown. Researchers ran the PCR with 60 Vbeta and 13 Jbeta primers. Data came from immunoSEQ multiplex PCR; TCRdb stores just in-frame clones and leaves some out. Of 150,000 to 200,000 clones detected, about 77% appear once; the ten largest clones hold 5% to 6%. The data were obtained in a study of cytomegalovirus exposure and HLA in healthy donors. Study-wide points: About 87% or about 30% of the time was how often most TCR beta V segments were productive, according to an earlier analysis.

Unmatched junction bases numbered 4, after V lost 5 bases and J lost 3 bases. CDR1 is LNHDA, CDR2 SQIVND, per germline (reference sequence). This CDR3 has 13 residues. This chain joins TRBV19 and TRBJ2-7, with 7 bases fitting TRBD2. This TCR was recovered from a woman aged 25 to 39 in good health and CMV-seropositive. Specimen: PBMCs. The CDR3 reads CASSRTSLYEQYF. For the CDR3, the DNA is TGTGCCAGTAGTCGGACTAGTCTCTACGAGCAGTACTTC. The full variable domain, with the rest looked up from reference TRBV19 and TRBJ2-7, is DGGITQSPKYLFRKEGQNVTLSCEQNLNHDAMYWYRQDPGQGLRLIYYSQIVNDFQKGDIAEGYSVSREKKESFPLTVTSAQKNPTAFYLCASSRTSLYEQYFGPGTRLTVT.